Listed below are T cell receptor beta chains from one sample, sequenced in a study of cytomegalovirus exposure and HLA in healthy donors. Clones were read by immunoSEQ multiplex PCR, and TCRdb kept only the in-frame ones, dropping some. The sample records 120,000 or so clones, 89% being singletons. The sequenced material came from PBMCs. The receptors derive from a woman aged 18-30 years in good health and CMV-seronegative. The CDR3 runs from the conserved cysteine through the conserved F or W. Fields, in order: CDR3 length, D gene, J gene, V gene, clone size, CDR3 DNA, CDR3 protein. The D gene is left open where the match is weak. Some rows have no size entry. The others give once, few or many, or a class for an expanded clone.

len: 15
d_gene: -
j_gene: TRBJ2-3
v_gene: TRBV27
abundance: -
CDR3nt: TGTGCCAGCAGTTTCGAGGGAATAGCTTTAGATACGCAGTATTTT
CDR3aa: CASSFEGIALDTQYF

len: 14
d_gene: -
j_gene: TRBJ2-1
v_gene: TRBV5-4
abundance: -
CDR3nt: TGTGCCAGCAGCTCGGGACTCGTTTACAATGAGCAGTTCTTC
CDR3aa: CASSSGLVYNEQFF

len: 19
d_gene: TRBD2
j_gene: TRBJ2-2
v_gene: TRBV11-3
abundance: -
CDR3nt: TGTGCCAGCAGCTTAGATGGCCGGATAGCGGGTTTAGCTTCCGGGGAGCTGTTTTTT
CDR3aa: CASSLDGRIAGLASGELFF

len: 13
d_gene: -
j_gene: TRBJ2-7
v_gene: TRBV27
abundance: -
CDR3nt: TGTGCCAGCAGTTACAACACAATCTACGAGCAGTACTTC
CDR3aa: CASSYNTIYEQYF

len: 17
d_gene: TRBD2
j_gene: TRBJ2-7
v_gene: TRBV28
abundance: -
CDR3nt: TGTGCCAGCAGCTCTGGACTAGCGGGAGGGCTGCCCTACGAGCAGTACTTC
CDR3aa: CASSSGLAGGLPYEQYF

len: 15
d_gene: TRBD1
j_gene: TRBJ1-2
v_gene: TRBV30
abundance: -
CDR3nt: TGTGCCTGGACCAAAAATCTGGTCAGGGGGTATGGCTACACCTTC
CDR3aa: CAWTKNLVRGYGYTF

len: 13
d_gene: TRBD2
j_gene: TRBJ2-7
v_gene: TRBV28
abundance: -
CDR3nt: TGTGCCAGCAGTTCAGCGGGAGCCTACGAGCAGTACTTC
CDR3aa: CASSSAGAYEQYF

len: 15
d_gene: TRBD1
j_gene: TRBJ1-4
v_gene: TRBV7-8
abundance: -
CDR3nt: TGTGCCAGCAGCTTATTGGGACAGGTCCGGGAAAAACTGTTTTTT
CDR3aa: CASSLLGQVREKLFF

len: 15
d_gene: -
j_gene: TRBJ2-5
v_gene: TRBV19
abundance: -
CDR3nt: TGTGCCAGTAGCATGAAGGACAGCCAGTTAGAGACCCAGTACTTC
CDR3aa: CASSMKDSQLETQYF

len: 15
d_gene: TRBD2
j_gene: TRBJ2-1
v_gene: TRBV4-1
abundance: -
CDR3nt: TGCGCCAGCAGACTTGGACTAGCGGGACTTAATGAGCAGTTCTTC
CDR3aa: CASRLGLAGLNEQFF

len: 15
d_gene: -
j_gene: TRBJ2-7
v_gene: TRBV2
abundance: once
CDR3nt: TGTGCCAGCAGTGAAGAGACACCCCCCCCCTACGAGCAGTACTTC
CDR3aa: CASSEETPPPYEQYF

len: 11
d_gene: -
j_gene: TRBJ1-1
v_gene: TRBV28
abundance: once
CDR3nt: TGTGCCAGCAGTGACAGTTATGGAGCTTTCTTT
CDR3aa: CASSDSYGAFF

len: 15
d_gene: TRBD2
j_gene: TRBJ2-1
v_gene: TRBV13
abundance: -
CDR3nt: TGTGCCAGCAGCTTCCTAGCGGGGGACTACAATGAGCAGTTCTTC
CDR3aa: CASSFLAGDYNEQFF

len: 13
d_gene: TRBD2
j_gene: TRBJ2-7
v_gene: TRBV14
abundance: -
CDR3nt: TGTGCCAGCAGCCTGGGACTAGCTTACGAGCAGTACTTC
CDR3aa: CASSLGLAYEQYF